These 30 T cell receptor beta chains were sequenced from one sample in a study of identical twins. TCRdb re-called the 5' RACE reads through MiXCR, storing one row per CDR3 protein. The sample holds about 190,000 distinct CDR3 sequences; approximately 16% are singletons and the top ten take around 40%. This same sample was also part of a study on T cells expressing NK-cell markers.

Input material: CD8+ T cells sorted from blood. Source of these receptors: a woman aged 18-29 years in good health.

The chain carries TRBV20-1 and TRBJ2-7; D unresolved. The CDR3 extends over 14 amino acids. Germline-derived CDR1 and CDR2 are DFQATT and SNEGSKA (reference sequence). V was trimmed by 0 bases and J by 4 bases, leaving 13 bases between them. CDR3 in DNA: TGCAGTGCTAGAGATTTAGTAGACCCGTACGAGCAGTACTTC. It is translated as CSARDLVDPYEQYF.

The J gene is TRBJ2-3, the V gene TRBV24-1, with 9 bases that match TRBD1. This CDR3 has 17 residues. Germline lookup yields CDR1 KGHDR and CDR2 SFDVKD. Trimming removed 3 bases from V and 3 bases from J; junction bases left unmatched: 9. CDR3 in DNA: TGTGCCACCAGTGATAATGACCTAGGACAGGGGACAGATACGCAGTATTTT. It yields the protein CATSDNDLGQGTDTQYF.

J is TRBJ2-3 and V is TRBV6-2 or TRBV6-3, with 7 nucleotides matching TRBD2. Germline V lookup: CDR1 MNHEY, CDR2 SVGEGT. Trimming cost V 6 bases and J 5 bases; bases outside gene matches: 14. The CDR3 totals 16 residues. The CDR3: CASSPTSGGIGDTQYF. In nucleotides, the CDR3 is TGTGCCAGCAGCCCTACCTCGGGGGGAATAGGAGATACGCAGTATTTT.

The chain joins TRBV3-1 to TRBJ2-1; D is undetermined. The CDR3 has 18 amino acids. Per germline, CDR1 LGHDT and CDR2 YNNKEL (reference sequence). V was pared by 0 bases and J by 3 bases, with 18 bases between. In nucleotides, the CDR3 is TGTGCCAGCAGCCAAGATACCCAGACTCTTACGGGCTACAATGAGCAGTTCTTC. Protein product: CASSQDTQTLTGYNEQFF.

This clonotype showed up many times. The rearrangement uses TRBV12-3 or TRBV12-4 and TRBJ2-5; D uncertain. V lost 2 bases to trimming and J lost 4 bases, with 2 bases between them. This CDR3 region has 11 residues. The CDR3 DNA reads as TGTGCCAGCAGTTTAACAGAGACCCAGTACTTC. Protein sequence: CASSLTETQYF.

This clonotype has more than one count but fewer than ten. The rearrangement links TRBV6-4 to TRBJ2-3; no firm D call. The CDR3 loop spans 14 amino acids. Germline CDR1 reads MRHNA; CDR2 reads SNTAGT. Deletions cut 2 bases from V and 4 bases from J, with 10 bases between. As DNA, the CDR3 is TGTGCCAGCAGTGACGGAGCAGGTTCAGATACGCAGTATTTT. Translated: CASSDGAGSDTQYF.

The CDR3 nucleotides read TGTGCCATCATGGGGGGTATGATCGGCTACACCTTC. Its protein is CAIMGGMIGYTF. The chain joins TRBV10-3 to TRBJ1-2; tentative D call: TRBD1 (5 bases). Trimming cost V 7 bases and J 8 bases, with 14 bases left between them. CDR1 is ENHRY, CDR2 SYGVKD, per germline. The CDR3 runs 12 residues.

This clonotype was seen a handful of times. This rearrangement joins TRBV20-1 to TRBJ2-3; 7 positions agree with TRBD2. The CDR3 has 12 residues. In germline, CDR1 is DFQATT, CDR2 SNEGSKA (reference sequence). V dropped 6 bases and J dropped 4; count of bases not matched to a gene: 4. This CDR3 is CSARTSSDTQYF. CDR3 in DNA: TGCAGTGCAAGGACTAGTTCAGATACGCAGTATTTT.

This sequence joins TRBV27 and TRBJ2-1; 7 nucleotides line up with TRBD2. The CDR3 is 13 residues long. Germline V CDR1 and CDR2: MNHEY, SMNVEV (reference sequence). V dropped 5 bases and J dropped 4; count of bases not matched to a gene: 2. The CDR3 loop is CASSKRGYNEQFF. The CDR3 nucleotides read TGTGCCAGCAGTAAGCGGGGATACAATGAGCAGTTCTTC.

V and J are TRBV7-9 and TRBJ2-1; perhaps TRBD2 as D (5 bases). Germline V CDR1 and CDR2: SEHNR, FQNEAQ (reference sequence). Trimming removed 5 bases at V and 7 bases at J, with 6 bases between. The CDR3 has 11 residues. This CDR3 reads CASSRDNEQFF. In DNA form, the CDR3 reads TGTGCCAGCAGCCGGGATAATGAGCAGTTCTTC.

The gene calls are TRBV3-1 and TRBJ2-5; tentative D call: TRBD2 (5 bases). Trimming cost V 7 bases and J 1 base, with 16 bases left between them. CDR1 LGHDT and CDR2 YNNKEL come from the germline V gene (reference sequence). CDR3 size: 15 residues. The CDR3 sequence: CASTKEVAIQETQYF. CDR3 DNA: TGTGCCAGCACCAAGGAGGTGGCTATCCAAGAGACCCAGTACTTC.

The rearrangement joins TRBV6-2 or TRBV6-3 to TRBJ1-1, with D possibly being TRBD1 (6 bases). The V gene lost 10 bases and the J gene lost 1 base, with 22 bases spanning the gap. CDR3 size: 16 residues. Germline V gene lookup returns CDR1 MNHEY and CDR2 SVGEGT. CDR3 loop: CATATGVRTENTEAFF. The CDR3 nucleotides are TGTGCCACCGCAACGGGCGTTAGGACAGAGAACACTGAAGCTTTCTTT.

V and J are TRBV6-5 and TRBJ2-5; 10 nucleotides align to TRBD2. V lost 1 base, J lost 5 bases, and 16 bases stayed unmatched. The CDR3 spans 19 residues. The germline gives CDR1 MNHEY, CDR2 SVGAGI. As DNA, the CDR3 is TGTGCCAGCAGTTACTTAAGCGGGAGGGCCAGGCTACGTGGGGAGACCCAGTACTTC. Its protein is CASSYLSGRARLRGETQYF.

This chain joins TRBV12-3 or TRBV12-4 and TRBJ1-5; D is unclear. V was cut by 6 bases and J by 1 base, with 13 bases left in between. The CDR3 loop spans 15 amino acids. The CDR3, as DNA: TGTGCCAGCAGCCCGGACGGGGTAAGCAATCAGCCCCAGCATTTT. It translates to CASSPDGVSNQPQHF.

This clonotype has just a few counts. The chain links TRBV12-3 or TRBV12-4 to TRBJ2-3; maybe TRBD2 (6 bases). This CDR3 comprises 13 residues. Trimming shortened V by 7 bases and J by 5 bases, and 13 bases separated the two germline ends. This chain's CDR3 is CASKAGLGDTQYF. The CDR3 DNA reads TGTGCCAGCAAAGCGGGCCTGGGAGATACGCAGTATTTT.

This clonotype came up a few times. The V call is TRBV7-8, the J call TRBJ2-1; TRBD1 is a possible D gene (6 bases). CDR1 SGHVS and CDR2 FQNEAQ come from the germline V gene. The germline V and J ends were trimmed by 1 base and 3 bases, with 10 bases remaining between them. The CDR3 runs to 15 residues. The CDR3, as DNA: TGTGCCAGCAGCTTAGTGCAGGGGATCTACAATGAGCAGTTCTTC. It is translated as CASSLVQGIYNEQFF.

This clonotype was found a few times. This chain uses TRBV9 with TRBJ2-3; 11 nucleotides align to TRBD2. V trimming: 4 bases; J trimming: 2 bases; junction bases outside the gene matches: 18. The CDR3 is 20 amino acids. The germline V gene encodes CDR1 SGDLS and CDR2 YYNGEE. The CDR3, as DNA: TGTGCCAGCAGCACCAACCTAGGACCGGGACTAGCGGAGATCACAGATACGCAGTATTTT. Residues: CASSTNLGPGLAEITDTQYF.

This clonotype was seen a handful of times. This sequence joins TRBV9 and TRBJ2-1; TRBD2 matches 14 bases. The V and J ends lost 6 bases and 7 bases, in that order; junction bases with no gene match: 15. Germline values: CDR1 SGDLS, CDR2 YYNGEE. This CDR3 is 18 amino acids long. The CDR3 DNA is TGTGCCAGCACTCCGGGACTAGCGGGGGTATTGGGCGGGAATGAGCAGTTCTTC. Protein product: CASTPGLAGVLGGNEQFF. The variable domain in full, with the rest retrieved from reference TRBV9 and TRBJ2-1, is DSGVTQTPKHLITATGQRVTLRCSPRSGDLSVYWYQQSLDQGLQFLIQYYNGEERAKGNILERFSAQQFPDLHSELNLSSLELGDSALYFCASTPGLAGVLGGNEQFFGPGTRLTVL.

The table lists this clonotype with a few counts. The chain recombines TRBV12-3 or TRBV12-4 with TRBJ1-1; 8 bases align to TRBD1. The CDR3 is 13 residues long. V gave up 7 bases and J gave up 4 bases; unmatched junction bases: 5. Here the CDR3 reads CASTLTGGTEAFF. In nucleotides, the CDR3 is TGTGCCAGCACCCTAACAGGGGGCACTGAAGCTTTCTTT.

This chain links TRBV12-3 or TRBV12-4 with TRBJ2-3; D ambiguous. V gave up 3 bases and J gave up 5 bases, with 6 bases separating them. CDR3 length: 12 amino acids. As DNA, the CDR3 is TGTGCCAGCAGTTTTCGTGTAGATACGCAGTATTTT. Its translation is CASSFRVDTQYF.

The chain joins TRBV20-1 to TRBJ2-1; D remains ambiguous. The CDR3 extends over 10 amino acids. V shed 5 bases and J shed 12 bases, with 11 bases lying between them. In germline, CDR1 is DFQATT, CDR2 SNEGSKA (reference sequence). The CDR3 is CSAGGTLQFF. The CDR3 DNA sequence: TGCAGTGCTGGCGGCACACTGCAGTTCTTC.

This clonotype was picked up a small number of times. This chain uses TRBV29-1 with TRBJ2-1; D might be TRBD2 (6 bases). CDR1 and CDR2 (germline): SQVTM, ANQGSEA. Trimming removed 4 bases from V and 7 bases from J, with 14 bases in between. This CDR3 is 13 amino acids long. In DNA, the CDR3 is TGCAGCGTTGTCGGTATCGCGGGGAATGAGCAGTTCTTC. As protein: CSVVGIAGNEQFF.

The rearrangement links TRBV7-9 to TRBJ2-5; 10 positions agree with TRBD2. V lost 4 bases, J lost 3 bases, and 8 bases stayed unmatched. The CDR3 consists of 16 residues. Germline values: CDR1 SEHNR, CDR2 FQNEAQ (reference sequence). In nucleotides, the CDR3 is TGTGCCAGCAGCTCAGGACCCGGGACTAGCGAAGAGACCCAGTACTTC. Its protein is CASSSGPGTSEETQYF.

The chain couples TRBV20-1 to TRBJ2-1; 10 positions agree with TRBD2. The V gene's germline CDR1 is DFQATT and CDR2 SNEGSKA (reference sequence). V gave up 5 bases and J gave up 6 bases; unmatched junction bases: 19. This CDR3 contains 18 residues. The CDR3 here is CSAPPGIAGGWGVNEQFF. The CDR3 coding sequence is TGCAGTGCTCCCCCTGGGATAGCGGGAGGTTGGGGCGTCAATGAGCAGTTCTTC.

There are many counts of this clonotype. The genes are TRBV14 and TRBJ2-1; D unresolved. Germline V gives CDR1 SGHDN, CDR2 FVKESK. Deletions cut 2 bases from V and 5 bases from J, with 7 bases between. This CDR3 has 13 amino acids. CDR3 residues: CASSQPRDNEQFF. CDR3 in DNA: TGTGCCAGCAGCCAACCCCGAGACAATGAGCAGTTCTTC.

The CDR3, as DNA: TGTGCCAGCAGCTTAACGGGAGACCCGCTACGTGAGCAGTACTTC. Its protein is CASSLTGDPLREQYF. The chain is built from TRBV7-3 and TRBJ2-7; D perhaps matches TRBD2 (5 bases). Germline V lookup: CDR1 SGHTA, CDR2 FQGTGA. This CDR3 is 15 amino acids long. V shed 0 bases and J shed 7 bases, with 16 bases lying between them.

This clonotype occurred a few times. V and J are TRBV5-6 and TRBJ2-7, with TRBD1 matching 9 bases. Germline assignment: CDR1 SGHDT and CDR2 YYEEEE. The CDR3 is made up of 13 amino acids. V was pared by 3 bases and J by 6 bases, with 4 bases of the junction left unmatched. Here the CDR3 DNA reads TGTGCCAGCAGCTGGGGACAGGGCGGCGAGCAGTACTTC. The encoded protein is CASSWGQGGEQYF. The full variable domain, its missing parts supplied by reference TRBV5-6 and TRBJ2-7, is DAGVTQSPTHLIKTRGQQVTLRCSPKSGHDTVSWYQQALGQGPQFIFQYYEEEERQRGNFPDRFSGHQFPNYSSELNVNALLLGDSALYLCASSWGQGGEQYFGPGTRLTVT.

The rearrangement links TRBV3-1 to TRBJ2-2; the match to TRBD2 covers 13 bases. CDR1 LGHDT and CDR2 YNNKEL come from the germline V gene (reference sequence). The CDR3 runs to 16 residues. Trimming removed 4 bases from V and 6 bases from J; junction bases left unmatched: 5. CDR3 protein: CASSPELAGGPGELFF. CDR3 DNA sequence: TGTGCCAGCAGCCCAGAACTAGCGGGAGGGCCCGGGGAGCTGTTTTTT.

V usage is TRBV12-3 or TRBV12-4 and J usage is TRBJ2-2; D is unclear. This CDR3 region has 13 residues. Trimming took off 3 bases at V and 8 bases at J, with 10 bases between the two ends. CDR3: CASSFSPGGELFF. CDR3 in DNA: TGTGCCAGCAGTTTTAGCCCTGGGGGGGAGCTGTTTTTT.

This clonotype appeared a few times. The chain is built from TRBV15 and TRBJ2-2; 7 bases are a match to TRBD1. CDR1 is LNHNV and CDR2 is YYDKDF in the germline V gene (reference sequence). The junction had 8 bases not matched to a gene; V was cut back by 8 bases and J by 5 bases. The length of the CDR3 is 14 residues. The CDR3 nucleotides are TGTGCCACCGGAACAGGGGTAGGGACCGGGGAGCTGTTTTTT. This encodes CATGTGVGTGELFF. The full variable domain, rest sourced from reference TRBV15 and TRBJ2-2, is DAMVIQNPRYQVTQFGKPVTLSCSQTLNHNVMYWYQQKSSQAPKLLFHYYDKDFNNEADTPDNFQSRRPNTSFCFLDIRSPGLGDTAMYLCATGTGVGTGELFFGEGSRLTVL.